The sequence of this T cell receptor (beta chain) was determined in a study of a mutant IDH1 vaccine in newly diagnosed glioma. Study at large: Before enrollment, the patients had been treated with radiotherapy alone, temozolomide alone, or both together. Most of them had received both.

In regard to this clone: Its antigen is not known.

Indicated time point: week 5, during vaccination. All doses held 300 ug of mutant IDH1 20-mer peptide, with topical imiquimod. Produced via immunoSEQ multiplex PCR; TCRdb's table is partial and in-frame only. The sample consists of about 38,000 clones, approximately 78% of them appearing once. This CDR3 spans 13 amino acids. Germline V lookup: CDR1 LNHDA, CDR2 SQIVND (reference sequence). Trimming removed 3 bases from V and 7 bases from J, with 7 bases in between. J is TRBJ1-6 and V is TRBV19; D not resolved. The sequencing here drew on PBMCs, taken from a glioma patient whose treatment included an IDH1 peptide vaccine. This TCR came from a man aged 40-49 years with glioma. The CDR3 here is CASSIGGNSPLHF. The CDR3 DNA sequence: TGTGCCAGTAGTATCGGAGGGAATTCACCCCTCCACTTT.